This T cell receptor (beta chain) was found in a study of CD8 T cells in Susac syndrome. RNA was extracted with the RNeasy kit, and a quantity of about 0.5 to 1 ug was reverse transcribed using random hexamers. TCRdb processed the immunoSEQ multiplex PCR reads anew with MiXCR; each CDR3 protein has one entry. The sample has about 300,000 distinct CDR3 sequences; over 75% are singletons. Per the germline V gene, CDR1 is DFQATT and CDR2 is SNEGSKA (reference sequence). The CDR3 is made up of 9 amino acids. Trimming pared 6 bases from V and 12 bases from J, leaving 9 bases between. The origin of this receptor is a human donor with multiple sclerosis. Sequenced: CD8+ T cells from PBMCs. The chain has TRBV20-1 and TRBJ2-1; a weak D match, TRBD2 (7 bases). The CDR3 protein is CSAGGRQFF. For the CDR3, the DNA is TGCAGTGCGGGGGGGCGGCAGTTCTTC.